This record covers a single T cell receptor beta chain. This clone was detected once. The antigen it recognizes is unknown. No quality values exist for individual bases; no much larger clone is one base distant. These data come from a study of shared clonotypes between healthy human individuals (dated by TCRdb to about 2020). A note on the overall study: The cohort included three men and a couple of women between 18 and 49 years of age. For each donor, CD4 naive and CD4 memory were each run on three plates, CD8 naive on two plates, and CD8 memory on one plate. To increase sequencing depth and limit assay-specific biases, TCR repertoire library preparation and sequencing were carried out by different laboratories using diverse techniques. Blood TCR repertoires of roughly 5 healthy adults were deeply sequenced to estimate repertoire size and the extent of clonotype sharing between individuals. Leukapheresis yielded between about 0.8 and 9.5 billion PBMCs per donor. Summary of the overall study and its limitations: Rarefaction of sorted-subset datasets indicated incomplete sequencing despite the large sequencing depth. Higher generation probabilities were observed for clonotypes shared by all four sorted-subset donors than for non-shared clonotypes. Sampling was restricted to blood, and TCR repertoires in tissue are likely to differ from TCR repertoires in blood. The small number of donors limited the genetic and exposure-history diversity represented. Based on pairwise subsampling, the degree of clonotype sharing among donors was expected to be affected by sequencing depth. Naive subsets generally had larger estimated clonotype richness than memory subsets. Roughly 5.2% of naive CD4, around 3.5% of naive CD8, 2.3% of memory CD4, and roughly 0.4% of memory CD8 clonotypes were shared across a few donors.

The donors were healthy, HIV-negative adults who had no recently reported acute infections or vaccinations. Every donor was a Caucasian adult living in Nashville, Tennessee, USA. CD4+ T cells were enriched by magnetic negative selection, after which naive cells were positively selected on CD45RA and the negative fraction was taken as the memory subset. After blood collection by leukapheresis, PBMCs were isolated using Ficoll-Histopaque density gradient centrifugation and then cryopreserved in the vapor phase of liquid nitrogen. Purity and quantity of every magnetically sorted T cell population were checked by analytical flow cytometry. From each sorted fraction, genomic DNA was isolated and quantified by UV absorbance on a Nanodrop 2000c. V lost 3 bases and J lost 0 bases; the stretch between them is 13 bases long. According to the germline V gene, CDR1 reads SGHVS and CDR2 reads FNYEAQ. The CDR3 starts with the cysteine, ends with the phenylalanine, and has 16 residues. Just the 48-base CDR3 DNA is kept, in frame starting at base 1.

Using the deep immunoSEQ assay, TCR CDR3 regions were amplified from genomic DNA by multiplex PCR. For each cell subset, the extracted genomic DNA was distributed evenly across all wells of several immunoSEQ 96-well plates, and each plate served as one replicate. For sorted subsets, 200 ng of genomic DNA, equivalent to 30,000 or so T cell genomes, went into each replicate PCR. Purified libraries were quantified with a Qubit 3.0 fluorometer, sized on a Bioanalyzer 2100, and re-quantified with the KAPA Library Quantification kit. Every immunoSEQ 96-well plate was sequenced on a dedicated single-read 150-cycle Illumina NextSeq 550 flow cell. Under the source paper's analysis protocol: Because only junctional sequences without quality scores were contained in the immunoSEQ output, filtering matching that applied to full-length reads could not be performed. Sequences were annotated with PyIR, a Python wrapper for IgBLAST v1.9, using IMGT germline references to assign V/J genes and CDR3. Reads were filtered out if the reads had weak V/J assignments (E-value above 1e-6), no CDR3, stop codons, out-of-frame junctions, or ambiguous translated residues. V3J clonotypes were defined by identical inferred V gene, J gene, and CDR3 amino acid sequence. To compute the percentage overlap between repertoires, the number of shared unique clonotypes was divided by the size of the smaller repertoire. RTK rarefaction, the Chao1 estimator, and Recon v2.1 estimates of unobserved clonotypes were used to assess repertoire richness. Generation probabilities were computed with OLGA for all TCRbeta clonotypes obtained by the gDNA method from several donors. TCRdb provides this immuneACCESS table in a form limited to in-frame rearrangements. Some clones are lacking; in checked studies, under half of them reflect an unresolved V gene, and why the rest are absent is not known. The V and J calls and the clone size are those of that table, but D and trimming were determined from the DNA. A total of some 2.4 million clones appear in this sample, over 85% of them only once. Together, the top ten hold roughly 0.39% of the sample.

The origin of this receptor is a man younger than 30 in good health. Some clones in this sample may be carry-over from other donors' samples. Source material: naive CD4+ T cells from PBMCs. What this sample's cell subset or site label stands for: CD45RA+ positively selected. This chain joins TRBV7-6 to TRBJ2-3; the D gene is perhaps TRBD2, from 5 matching bases. The CDR3 protein sequence reads: CASSFTRGPSTDTQYF. DNA sequence: TGTGCCAGCAGCTTCACCCGCGGGCCTAGCACAGATACGCAGTATTTT. The CDR3, completed at both ends by the reference TRBV7-6 and TRBJ2-3 genes, gives the full variable domain GAGVSQSPRYKVTKRGQDVALRCDPISGHVSLYWYRQALGQGPEFLTYFNYEAQQDKSGLPNDRFSAERPEGSISTLTIQRTEQRDSAMYRCASSFTRGPSTDTQYFGPGTRLTVL.